The 18 T cell receptor beta chains below were found in one sample sequenced in a study of radiotherapy plus CTLA-4 blockade in lung cancer. TCRdb's copy holds only in-frame clones and misses some; the assay was immunoSEQ multiplex PCR. The data hold approximately 33,000 clones, with 60% to 80% observed a single time. This material consisted of peripheral blood, taken from a patient treated with radiotherapy plus ipilimumab. Source of these receptors: a human donor with non-small cell lung cancer who had stable disease on radiotherapy plus ipilimumab.

The rearrangement links TRBV10-1 to TRBJ2-7, with D possibly being TRBD2 (6 bases). Germline CDR1 reads WNHNN; CDR2 reads SYGVQD (reference sequence). V gave up 4 bases and J gave up 3 bases, with 10 bases separating them. This CDR3 contains 13 residues. The CDR3 sequence is CASSAGLDYEQYF. The CDR3 DNA is TGCGCCAGCAGTGCGGGACTCGACTACGAGCAGTACTTC.

The V and J genes are TRBV19 and TRBJ1-4; 9 bases align to TRBD1. Germline V gives CDR1 LNHDA, CDR2 SQIVND (reference sequence). J was trimmed by 8 bases and V by 8 bases; bases with no gene match: 12. This CDR3 is 15 amino acids long. The CDR3 sequence is CASAAPGQGGEKLFF. The CDR3 bases are TGTGCCAGTGCCGCTCCGGGACAGGGTGGGGAAAAACTGTTTTTT.

The chain has TRBV5-4 and TRBJ2-5; D gene ambiguous. CDR3 length equals 12 residues. Trimming stripped 4 bases from V and 0 bases from J, with 4 bases between. Germline assignment: CDR1 SGHNT and CDR2 YYREEE (reference sequence). CDR3: CASSTNQETQYF. The CDR3 DNA reads TGTGCCAGCAGCACAAACCAAGAGACCCAGTACTTC. The variable domain in full, completed from reference TRBV5-4 and TRBJ2-5, reads ETGVTQSPTHLIKTRGQQVTLRCSSQSGHNTVSWYQQALGQGPQFIFQYYREEENGRGNFPPRFSGLQFPNYSSELNVNALELDDSALYLCASSTNQETQYFGPGTRLLVL.

The chain has TRBV5-1 and TRBJ1-4, with D maybe TRBD1 (6 bases). The CDR3 contains 15 residues. V lost 4 bases to trimming and J lost 4 bases, with 14 bases between them. Germline V gives CDR1 SGHRS, CDR2 YFSETQ. CDR3 bases: TGCGCCAGCAGCGTGGACAGCGGCATTAATGAAAAACTGTTTTTT. The encoded protein is CASSVDSGINEKLFF. The entire variable domain, with the rest obtained from reference TRBV5-1 and TRBJ1-4, is as follows: KAGVTQTPRYLIKTRGQQVTLSCSPISGHRSVSWYQQTPGQGLQFLFEYFSETQRNKGNFPGRFSGRQFSNSRSEMNVSTLELGDSALYLCASSVDSGINEKLFFGSGTQLSVL.

As to this clone: The sample contains more than one DNA sequence encoding this CDR3. The chain has TRBV30 and TRBJ2-7; 8 nucleotides match TRBD1. The CDR3 is 13 amino acids. CDR1 GTSNPN and CDR2 SVGIG come from the germline V gene (reference sequence). Losses at the gene ends were 4 bases for V and 2 bases for J; bases not matched to a gene: 4. CDR3 DNA: TGTGCCTGGAAGGACAGGGTCGCCTACGAGCAGTACTTC. This translates into CAWKDRVAYEQYF. Supplemented by reference TRBV30 and TRBJ2-7, the full variable domain reads SQTIHQWPATLVQPVGSPLSLECTVEGTSNPNLYWYRQAAGRGLQLLFYSVGIGQISSEVPQNLSASRPQDRQFILSSKKLLLSDSGFYLCAWKDRVAYEQYFGPGTRLTVT.

The CDR3 DNA follows: TGTGCCAGTAGTATAGGCCCGCGGGCAGGGTTTGCCAATCAGCCCCAGCATTTT. The encoded protein is CASSIGPRAGFANQPQHF. This chain joins TRBV19 and TRBJ1-5, with D tentatively TRBD1 (5 bases). Germline V CDR1 and CDR2: LNHDA, SQIVND (reference sequence). Trimming took 1 base from V and 3 from J, leaving 19 bases between them. The CDR3 is made up of 18 amino acids. Looking up the rest from reference TRBV19 and TRBJ1-5 gives the full variable domain: DGGITQSPKYLFRKEGQNVTLSCEQNLNHDAMYWYRQDPGQGLRLIYYSQIVNDFQKGDIAEGYSVSREKKESFPLTVTSAQKNPTAFYLCASSIGPRAGFANQPQHFGDGTRLSIL.

The chain recombines TRBV30 with TRBJ1-1; no reliable D call. The CDR3 covers 12 residues. Trimming took off 0 bases at V and 4 bases at J, with 6 bases between the two ends. CDR1 GTSNPN and CDR2 SVGIG come from the germline V gene (reference sequence). Here the CDR3 reads CAWSVSATEAFF. The DNA for the CDR3 is TGTGCCTGGAGTGTATCGGCCACTGAAGCTTTCTTT. Full variable domain (remainder filled in from reference TRBV30 and TRBJ1-1): SQTIHQWPATLVQPVGSPLSLECTVEGTSNPNLYWYRQAAGRGLQLLFYSVGIGQISSEVPQNLSASRPQDRQFILSSKKLLLSDSGFYLCAWSVSATEAFFGQGTRLTVV.

The DNA for the CDR3 is TGTGCCAGCAGCTTAGATATCCGGAACACCATATATTTT. Its protein product is CASSLDIRNTIYF. J is TRBJ1-3 and V is TRBV7-6, with D hard to call. The V gene lost 1 base and the J gene lost 7 bases, with 8 bases spanning the gap. In germline, CDR1 is SGHVS, CDR2 FNYEAQ. The CDR3 contains 13 residues.

V gene TRBV4-2 combines with J gene TRBJ1-5; no firm D call. V was pared by 0 bases and J by 5 bases, with 11 bases between. The CDR3 totals 15 residues. Germline CDR1 reads LGHNA; CDR2 reads YNFKEQ. The CDR3 DNA is TGTGCCAGCAGCCAAGATTGGGATTTTGATCAGCCCCAGCATTTT. Residues: CASSQDWDFDQPQHF.

As to this clone: At one end the junction does not follow the germline gene, possibly because of a read error. This chain links TRBV9 with TRBJ2-5; 9 positions agree with TRBD2. Germline V lookup: CDR1 SGDLS, CDR2 YYNGEE. The CDR3 extends over 20 amino acids. CDR3 protein: CARSARRGGTSNVRRETQYF. Here the CDR3 DNA reads TGTGCCCGCAGCGCACGAAGGGGGGGGACTAGCAATGTAAGACGGGAGACCCAGTACTTC. Full variable domain (rest looked up from reference TRBV9 and TRBJ2-5): DSGVTQTPKHLITATGQRVTLRCSPRSGDLSVYWYQQSLDQGLQFLIQYYNGEERAKGNILERFSAQQFPDLHSELNLSSLELGDSALYFCARSARRGGTSNVRRETQYFGPGTRLLVL.

The chain carries TRBV7-7 and TRBJ2-7, with 8 bases matching TRBD2. This CDR3 is 15 amino acids long. Per germline, CDR1 SSHAT and CDR2 FNYEAQ (reference sequence). V trimming: 5 bases; J trimming: 5 bases; junction bases outside the gene matches: 11. The CDR3 region is CASSRGGRDTHEQYF. The CDR3 nucleotides read TGTGCCAGCAGCCGGGGGGGCAGGGACACCCACGAGCAGTACTTC. Supplemented by reference TRBV7-7 and TRBJ2-7, the full variable domain reads GAGVSQSPRYKVTKRGQDVTLRCDPISSHATLYWYQQALGQGPEFLTYFNYEAQPDKSGLPSDRFSAERPEGSISTLTIQRTEQRDSAMYRCASSRGGRDTHEQYFGPGTRLTVT.

There are a few counts of this clone. This chain uses TRBV5-4 with TRBJ1-1; 9 bases align to TRBD1. CDR3 length: 13 amino acids. Germline-derived CDR1 and CDR2 are SGHNT and YYREEE (reference sequence). V was pared by 3 bases and J by 4 bases, with 1 base of the junction left unmatched. The CDR3 loop reads CASSSDRGTEAFF. DNA for the CDR3: TGTGCCAGCAGCTCGGACAGGGGCACTGAAGCTTTCTTT. Variable domain in full (rest from reference TRBV5-4 and TRBJ1-1): ETGVTQSPTHLIKTRGQQVTLRCSSQSGHNTVSWYQQALGQGPQFIFQYYREEENGRGNFPPRFSGLQFPNYSSELNVNALELDDSALYLCASSSDRGTEAFFGQGTRLTVV.

This chain connects TRBV6-1 to TRBJ1-2; 8 bases fit TRBD1. The CDR3 length is 15 residues. Germline assignment: CDR1 MNHNS and CDR2 SASEGT. The trim removed 6 bases at V and 5 bases at J, leaving 11 bases unmatched. The CDR3 sequence is CASRLGQGARYGYTF. The CDR3 DNA follows: TGTGCCAGCAGACTTGGCCAGGGGGCGCGGTATGGCTACACCTTC.

V is TRBV6-5 and J is TRBJ1-4; D remains unclear. CDR3 size: 15 residues. Looked up from germline, CDR1 is MNHEY and CDR2 is SVGAGI. V shed 0 bases and J shed 8 bases, with 13 bases lying between them. CDR3 sequence (DNA): TGTGCCAGCAGTTACTCAGGAGGGTCCCGCGAAAAACTGTTTTTT. Protein: CASSYSGGSREKLFF.

The chain employs TRBV5-6 and TRBJ2-7; TRBD1 aligns across 8 bases. The CDR3 loop spans 14 amino acids. V shed 4 bases, J shed 5 bases, and the junction held 8 bases outside the gene matches. Germline values: CDR1 SGHDT, CDR2 YYEEEE. The CDR3 loop is CASSRPDRANEQYF. CDR3 coding DNA: TGTGCCAGCAGCAGACCGGACAGGGCAAACGAGCAGTACTTC.

The chain joins TRBV5-6 to TRBJ1-1; 10 nucleotides line up with TRBD1. The CDR3 contains 15 residues. V shed 2 bases, J shed 3 bases, and the junction held 4 bases outside the gene matches. Germline V gene lookup returns CDR1 SGHDT and CDR2 YYEEEE. The CDR3 DNA follows: TGTGCCAGCAGCTTCCCCGGGACAGGGGACACTGAAGCTTTCTTT. Translated: CASSFPGTGDTEAFF.

This chain uses TRBV30 with TRBJ1-1; no definite D call. Germline V CDR1 and CDR2: GTSNPN, SVGIG (reference sequence). This CDR3 is built from 10 residues. V lost 4 bases and J 6 bases, leaving 6 bases between the germline ends. CDR3 sequence reads: CAWNRAEAFF. The CDR3 DNA is TGTGCCTGGAACCGGGCTGAAGCTTTCTTT.

This chain links TRBV7-9 with TRBJ1-1; 9 nucleotides align to TRBD1. The junction had 1 base not matched to a gene; V was cut back by 3 bases and J by 8 bases. The CDR3 is 12 amino acids. Germline V gives CDR1 SEHNR, CDR2 FQNEAQ (reference sequence). Here the CDR3 reads CASSFDRGEAFF. The CDR3 coding sequence is TGTGCCAGCAGCTTTGACAGGGGGGAAGCTTTCTTT.